This T cell receptor beta chain emerged from a study of PD-1 blockade in classical Hodgkin lymphoma. The protocol was immunoSEQ multiplex PCR, while the TCRdb copy is restricted to in-frame clones and leaves out a portion. Of 21,000 or so clones in the sample, 70% to 85% were seen once. Regarding the study as a whole: CD4+ TCR diversity climbed significantly by C4D1, unlike CD8+ TCR diversity. Complete responders possessed baseline diversity comparable to newly diagnosed patients.

Concerning this clone: Antigen: not known.

V dropped 7 bases and J dropped 2 bases, with 18 bases sitting between them. Germline CDR1 and CDR2: SNHLY and FYNNEI. The CDR3 runs to 15 residues. Every patient experienced relapse after autologous stem cell transplantation, and brentuximab vedotin exposure varied. The V and J genes are TRBV2 and TRBJ2-7; D is tentatively TRBD1 or TRBD2 (6 bases each). The clonotype originates from a human donor with classical Hodgkin lymphoma. The sample consisted of peripheral blood mononuclear cells (PBMCs), taken at baseline. The CDR3 nucleotides read TGTGCCAGCATTGCCTGGGGGGCTCCTACCTACGAGCAGTACTTC. Amino acids: CASIAWGAPTYEQYF.